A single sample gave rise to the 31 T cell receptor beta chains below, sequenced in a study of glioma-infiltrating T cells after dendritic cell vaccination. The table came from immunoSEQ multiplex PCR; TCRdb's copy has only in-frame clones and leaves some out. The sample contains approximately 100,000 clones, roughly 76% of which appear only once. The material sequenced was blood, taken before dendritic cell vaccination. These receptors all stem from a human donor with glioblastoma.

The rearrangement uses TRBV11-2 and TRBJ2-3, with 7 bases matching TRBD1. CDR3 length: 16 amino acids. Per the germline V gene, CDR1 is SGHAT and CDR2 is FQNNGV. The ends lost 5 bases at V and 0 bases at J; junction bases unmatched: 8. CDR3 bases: TGTGCCAGCAGCGCTCGGACAGGCCCAAGCACAGATACGCAGTATTTT. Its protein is CASSARTGPSTDTQYF.

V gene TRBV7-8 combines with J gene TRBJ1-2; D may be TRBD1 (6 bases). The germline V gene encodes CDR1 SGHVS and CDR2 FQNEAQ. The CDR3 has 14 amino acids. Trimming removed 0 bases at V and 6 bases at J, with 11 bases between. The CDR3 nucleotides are TGTGCCAGCAGCTTAGCCCAGGGGCTAGATGGCTACACCTTC. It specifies CASSLAQGLDGYTF.

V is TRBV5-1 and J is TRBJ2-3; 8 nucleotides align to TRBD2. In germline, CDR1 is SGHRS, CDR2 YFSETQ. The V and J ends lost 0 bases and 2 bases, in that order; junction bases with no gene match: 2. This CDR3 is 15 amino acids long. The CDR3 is CASSLVSGVTDTQYF. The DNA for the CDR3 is TGCGCCAGCAGCTTGGTTAGCGGGGTCACAGATACGCAGTATTTT.

The CDR3 DNA reads as TGTGCCAGCTCACCGAGTTACCGGGAAGCTTCCTACGAGCAGTACTTC. As protein: CASSPSYREASYEQYF. The rearrangement joins TRBV18 to TRBJ2-7; possibly TRBD2 for D (5 bases). Germline CDR1 and CDR2: KGHSH and LQKENI. The CDR3 extends over 16 amino acids. V was trimmed by 3 bases and J by 1 base, leaving 16 bases between them.

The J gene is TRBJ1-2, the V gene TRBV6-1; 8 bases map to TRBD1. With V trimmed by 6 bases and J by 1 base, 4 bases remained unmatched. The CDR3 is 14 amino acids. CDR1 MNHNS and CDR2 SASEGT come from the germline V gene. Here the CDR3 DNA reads TGTGCCAGCAGAAAGACAGGGGATAACTATGGCTACACCTTC. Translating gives CASRKTGDNYGYTF.

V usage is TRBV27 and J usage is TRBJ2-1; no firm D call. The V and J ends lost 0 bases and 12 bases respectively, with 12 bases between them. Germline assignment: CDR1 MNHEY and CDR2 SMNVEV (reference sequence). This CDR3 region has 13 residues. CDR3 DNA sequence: TGTGCCAGCAGTTTATCGTTTTCAGGAACGCAGTTCTTC. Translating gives CASSLSFSGTQFF.

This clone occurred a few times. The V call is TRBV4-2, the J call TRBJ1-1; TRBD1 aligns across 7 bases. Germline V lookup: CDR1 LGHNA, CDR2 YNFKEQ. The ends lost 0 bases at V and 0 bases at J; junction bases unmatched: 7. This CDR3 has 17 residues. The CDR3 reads CASSQDYFRGVNTEAFF. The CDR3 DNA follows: TGTGCCAGCAGCCAAGATTATTTCAGGGGGGTGAACACTGAAGCTTTCTTT.

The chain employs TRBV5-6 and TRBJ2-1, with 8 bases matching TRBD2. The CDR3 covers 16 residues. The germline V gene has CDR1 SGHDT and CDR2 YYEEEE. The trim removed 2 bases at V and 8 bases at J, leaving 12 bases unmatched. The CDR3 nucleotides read TGTGCCAGCAGCTTTCTTAGGCTGAGCGGGGGTGATGAGCAGTTCTTC. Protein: CASSFLRLSGGDEQFF.

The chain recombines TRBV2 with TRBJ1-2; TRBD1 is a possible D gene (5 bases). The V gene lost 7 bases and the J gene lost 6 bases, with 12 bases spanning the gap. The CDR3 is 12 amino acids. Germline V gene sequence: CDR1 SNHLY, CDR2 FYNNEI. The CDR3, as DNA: TGTGCCAGCACCTGGACATCGGATGGCTACACCTTC. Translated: CASTWTSDGYTF.

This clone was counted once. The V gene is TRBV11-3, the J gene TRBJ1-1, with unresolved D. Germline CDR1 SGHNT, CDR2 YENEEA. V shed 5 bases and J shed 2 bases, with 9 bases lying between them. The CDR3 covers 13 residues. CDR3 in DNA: TGTGCCAGCAGCAGCCCACCCAACACTGAAGCTTTCTTT. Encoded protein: CASSSPPNTEAFF.

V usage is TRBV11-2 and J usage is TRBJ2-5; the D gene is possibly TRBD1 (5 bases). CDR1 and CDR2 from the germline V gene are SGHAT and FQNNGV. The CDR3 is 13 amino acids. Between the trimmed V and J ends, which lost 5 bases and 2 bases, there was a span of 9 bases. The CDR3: CASSPQGQETQYF. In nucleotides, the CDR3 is TGTGCCAGCAGCCCGCAGGGTCAAGAGACCCAGTACTTC.

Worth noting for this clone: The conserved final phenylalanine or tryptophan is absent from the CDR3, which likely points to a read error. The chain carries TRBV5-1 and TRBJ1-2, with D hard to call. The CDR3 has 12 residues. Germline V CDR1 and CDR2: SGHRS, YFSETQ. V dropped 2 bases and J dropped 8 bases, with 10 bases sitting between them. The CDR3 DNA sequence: TGCGCCAGCAGCTTTAGCGGGAACGGCTACACCCTC. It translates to CASSFSGNGYTL.

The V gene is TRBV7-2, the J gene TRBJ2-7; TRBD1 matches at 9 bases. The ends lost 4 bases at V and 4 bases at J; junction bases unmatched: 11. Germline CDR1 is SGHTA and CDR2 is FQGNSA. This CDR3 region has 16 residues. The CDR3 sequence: CASSSPPGQGLYEQYF. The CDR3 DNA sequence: TGTGCCAGCAGCTCCCCCCCGGGACAGGGACTGTACGAGCAGTACTTC. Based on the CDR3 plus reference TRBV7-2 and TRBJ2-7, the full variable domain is GAGVSQSPSNKVTEKGKDVELRCDPISGHTALYWYRQSLGQGLEFLIYFQGNSAPDKSGLPSDRFSAERTGGSVSTLTIQRTQQEDSAVYLCASSSPPGQGLYEQYFGPGTRLTVT.

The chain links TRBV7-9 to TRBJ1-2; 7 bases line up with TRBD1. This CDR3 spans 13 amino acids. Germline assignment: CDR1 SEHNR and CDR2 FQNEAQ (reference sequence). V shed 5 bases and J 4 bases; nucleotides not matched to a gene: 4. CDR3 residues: CASSTDRAYGYTF. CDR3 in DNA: TGTGCCAGCAGCACCGACAGGGCCTATGGCTACACCTTC.

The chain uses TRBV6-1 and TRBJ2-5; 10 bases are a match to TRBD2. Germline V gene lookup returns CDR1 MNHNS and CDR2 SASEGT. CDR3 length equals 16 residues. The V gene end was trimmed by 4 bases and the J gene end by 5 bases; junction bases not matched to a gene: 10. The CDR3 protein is CASSGGLAVGMETQYF. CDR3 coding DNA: TGTGCCAGCAGTGGTGGACTAGCGGTTGGGATGGAGACCCAGTACTTC.

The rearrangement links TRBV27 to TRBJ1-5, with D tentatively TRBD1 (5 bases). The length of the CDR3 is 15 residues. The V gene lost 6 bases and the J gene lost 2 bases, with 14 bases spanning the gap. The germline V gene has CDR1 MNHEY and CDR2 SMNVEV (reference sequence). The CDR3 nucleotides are TGTGCCAGCAGGAAATCCAGGGCTGGCAATCAGCCCCAGCATTTT. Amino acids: CASRKSRAGNQPQHF.

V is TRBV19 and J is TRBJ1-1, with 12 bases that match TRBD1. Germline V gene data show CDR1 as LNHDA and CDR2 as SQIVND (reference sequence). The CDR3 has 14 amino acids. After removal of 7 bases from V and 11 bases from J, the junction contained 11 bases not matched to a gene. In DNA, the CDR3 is TGTGCCAGTACCTCCGGGACAGGGGGCGTCGGGGCTTTCTTT. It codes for CASTSGTGGVGAFF.

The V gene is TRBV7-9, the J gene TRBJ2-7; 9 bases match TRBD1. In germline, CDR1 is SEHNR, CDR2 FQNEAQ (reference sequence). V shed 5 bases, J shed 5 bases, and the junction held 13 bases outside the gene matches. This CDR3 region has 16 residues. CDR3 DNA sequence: TGTGCCAGCAGCCCCTGGGGCGGGACAGGGAGAGACGAGCAGTACTTC. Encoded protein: CASSPWGGTGRDEQYF.

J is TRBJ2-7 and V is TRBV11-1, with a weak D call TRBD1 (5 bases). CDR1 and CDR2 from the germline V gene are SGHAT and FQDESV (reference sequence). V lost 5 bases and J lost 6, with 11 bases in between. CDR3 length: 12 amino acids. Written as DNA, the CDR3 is TGTGCCAGCAGCCGGCAGGGAAGCGAGCAGTACTTC. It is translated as CASSRQGSEQYF.

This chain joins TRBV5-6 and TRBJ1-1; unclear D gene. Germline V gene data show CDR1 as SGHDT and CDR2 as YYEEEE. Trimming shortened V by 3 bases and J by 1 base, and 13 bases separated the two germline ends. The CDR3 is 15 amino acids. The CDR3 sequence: CASSCRQAENTEAFF. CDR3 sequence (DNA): TGTGCCAGCAGCTGCCGGCAGGCCGAGAACACTGAAGCTTTCTTT.

The CDR3 bases are TGTGCCAGCAGCTTAGCTCGGAGCTCTGGGGCCAACGTCCTGACTTTC. Amino acids: CASSLARSSGANVLTF. The rearrangement uses TRBV7-8 and TRBJ2-6; D is unresolved. The ends were cut back, 0 bases at V and 0 bases at J, with 6 bases in the middle. The CDR3 covers 16 residues. CDR1 is SGHVS and CDR2 is FQNEAQ in the germline V gene.

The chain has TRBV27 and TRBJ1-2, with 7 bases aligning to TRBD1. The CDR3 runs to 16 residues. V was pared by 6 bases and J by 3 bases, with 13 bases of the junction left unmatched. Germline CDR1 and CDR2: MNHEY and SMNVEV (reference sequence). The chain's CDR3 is CASSSFKTGMHYGYTF. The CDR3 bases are TGTGCCAGCAGCTCCTTTAAGACAGGGATGCACTATGGCTACACCTTC.

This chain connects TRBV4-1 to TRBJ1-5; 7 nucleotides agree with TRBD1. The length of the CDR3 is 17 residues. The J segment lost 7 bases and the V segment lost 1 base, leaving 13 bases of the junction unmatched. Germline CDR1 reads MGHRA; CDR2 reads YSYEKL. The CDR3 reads CASSQAGPGQFGQPQHF. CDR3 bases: TGCGCCAGCAGCCAAGCCGGACCGGGACAGTTCGGGCAGCCCCAGCATTTT.

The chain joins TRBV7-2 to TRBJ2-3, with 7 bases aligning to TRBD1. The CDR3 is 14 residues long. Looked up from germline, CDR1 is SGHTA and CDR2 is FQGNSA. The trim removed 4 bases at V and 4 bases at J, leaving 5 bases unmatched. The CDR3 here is CASSSRQGPDTQYF. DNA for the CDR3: TGTGCCAGCAGCTCCCGACAGGGCCCAGATACGCAGTATTTT.

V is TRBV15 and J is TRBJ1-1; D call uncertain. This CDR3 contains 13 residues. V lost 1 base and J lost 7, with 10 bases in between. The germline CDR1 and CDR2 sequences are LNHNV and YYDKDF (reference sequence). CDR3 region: CATSRAELDEAFF. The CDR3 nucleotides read TGTGCCACCAGCAGAGCGGAGTTGGATGAAGCTTTCTTT.

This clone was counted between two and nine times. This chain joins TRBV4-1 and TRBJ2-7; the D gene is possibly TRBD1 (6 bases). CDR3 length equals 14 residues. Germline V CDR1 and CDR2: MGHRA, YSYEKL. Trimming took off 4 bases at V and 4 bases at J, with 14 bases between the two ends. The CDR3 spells CASSLGGQLYEQYF. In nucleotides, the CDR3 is TGCGCCAGCAGCCTAGGGGGTCAGTTGTACGAGCAGTACTTC.

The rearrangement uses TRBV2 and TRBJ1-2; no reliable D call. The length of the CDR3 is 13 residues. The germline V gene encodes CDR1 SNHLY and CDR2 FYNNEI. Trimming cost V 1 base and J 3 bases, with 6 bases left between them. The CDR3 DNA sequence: TGTGCCAGCAGTGAAGAGGAGGACTATGGCTACACCTTC. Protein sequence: CASSEEEDYGYTF.

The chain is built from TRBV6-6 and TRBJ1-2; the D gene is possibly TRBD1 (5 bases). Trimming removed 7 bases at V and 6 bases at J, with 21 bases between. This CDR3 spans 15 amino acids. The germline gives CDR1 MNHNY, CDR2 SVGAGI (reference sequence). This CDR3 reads CASNQYRDSLDGYTF. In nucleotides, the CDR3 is TGTGCCAGCAACCAGTACCGGGACTCCCTAGATGGCTACACCTTC.

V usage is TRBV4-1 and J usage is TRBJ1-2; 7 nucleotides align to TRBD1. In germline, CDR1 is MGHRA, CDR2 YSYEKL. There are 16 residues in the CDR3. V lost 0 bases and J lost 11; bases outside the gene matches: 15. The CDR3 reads CASSQDGVRGGRGYTF. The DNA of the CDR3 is TGCGCCAGCAGCCAAGATGGCGTTCGAGGGGGCAGGGGTTACACCTTC.

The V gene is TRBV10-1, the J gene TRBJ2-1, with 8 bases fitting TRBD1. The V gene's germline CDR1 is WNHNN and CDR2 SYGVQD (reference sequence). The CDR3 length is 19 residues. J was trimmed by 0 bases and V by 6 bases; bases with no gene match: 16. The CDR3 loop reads CASRKRTGIKRSSYNEQFF. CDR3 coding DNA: TGCGCCAGCAGAAAACGGACAGGGATAAAGCGGAGCTCCTACAATGAGCAGTTCTTC.

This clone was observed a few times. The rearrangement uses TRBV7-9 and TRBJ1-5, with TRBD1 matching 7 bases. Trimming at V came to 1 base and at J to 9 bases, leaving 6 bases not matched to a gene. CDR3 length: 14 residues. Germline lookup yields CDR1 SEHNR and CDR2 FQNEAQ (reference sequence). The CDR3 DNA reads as TGTGCCAGCAGCTTAGAGGGACAGCTTTGGCCCCAGCATTTT. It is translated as CASSLEGQLWPQHF. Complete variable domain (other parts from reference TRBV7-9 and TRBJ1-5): DTGVSQNPRHKITKRGQNVTFRCDPISEHNRLYWYRQTLGQGPEFLTYFQNEAQLEKSRLLSDRFSAERPKGSFSTLEIQRTEQGDSAMYLCASSLEGQLWPQHFGDGTRLSIL.